This TCR beta chain was sequenced for a study of CD8+CD57+ T cells in acquired aplastic anemia. Genomic DNA, the template, was used for profiling of the TCR beta VDJ and CDR3. TCRdb passed the reads through MiXCR, listing each CDR3 protein once. The sample lists about 400,000 distinct CDR3 sequences, about 70% occurring once. This CDR3 is built from 15 residues. CDR1 and CDR2 (germline): MNHEY, SVGAGI. The V end lost 4 bases, the J end lost 5 bases, and 17 bases lay between the germline ends. This clonotype was seen many times. Sequencing was performed on sorted CD4+, CD8+, or CD8+CD57+ T cells (not recorded which) from PBMCs. The clonotype was recovered from a human donor in good health, serving as a control. V and J are TRBV6-5 and TRBJ1-2; D is perhaps TRBD1 (5 bases). The chain's CDR3 is CASSSRTGGGYGYTF. The CDR3 DNA reads as TGTGCCAGCAGTTCTCGGACGGGGGGAGGTTATGGCTACACCTTC.